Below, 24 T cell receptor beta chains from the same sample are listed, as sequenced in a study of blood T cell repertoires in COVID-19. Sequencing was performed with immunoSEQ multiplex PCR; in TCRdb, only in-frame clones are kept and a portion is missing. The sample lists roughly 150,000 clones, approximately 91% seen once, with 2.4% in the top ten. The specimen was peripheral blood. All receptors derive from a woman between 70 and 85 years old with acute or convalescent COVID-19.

Here the CDR3 DNA reads TGCGCCAGCAGCCAAGACCAGGCTAGCGGGGGGGGGTTCCGCACAGATACGCAGTATTTT. It specifies CASSQDQASGGGFRTDTQYF. The gene calls are TRBV4-3 and TRBJ2-3, with 12 bases matching TRBD2. Germline CDR1 is LGHNA and CDR2 is YSLEER. CDR3 length equals 20 residues. With V trimmed by 0 bases and J by 1 base, 11 bases remained unmatched.

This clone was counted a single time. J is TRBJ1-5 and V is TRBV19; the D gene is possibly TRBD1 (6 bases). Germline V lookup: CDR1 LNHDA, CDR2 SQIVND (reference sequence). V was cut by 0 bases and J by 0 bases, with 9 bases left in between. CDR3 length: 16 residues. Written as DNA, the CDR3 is TGTGCCAGTAGTATAGAGGGGACACCTAGCAATCAGCCCCAGCATTTT. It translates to CASSIEGTPSNQPQHF.

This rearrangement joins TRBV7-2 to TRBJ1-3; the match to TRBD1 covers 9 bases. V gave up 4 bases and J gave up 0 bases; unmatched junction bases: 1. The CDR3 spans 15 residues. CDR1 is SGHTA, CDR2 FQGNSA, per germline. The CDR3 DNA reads TGTGCCAGCAGCTGGACAGGGGCCTCTGGAAACACCATATATTTT. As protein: CASSWTGASGNTIYF.

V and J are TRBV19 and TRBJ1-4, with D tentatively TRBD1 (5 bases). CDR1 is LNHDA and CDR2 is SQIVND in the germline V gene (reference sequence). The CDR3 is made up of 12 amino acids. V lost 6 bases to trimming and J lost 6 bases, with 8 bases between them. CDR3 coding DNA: TGTGCCAGTAGCCCAGGGTATGAAAAACTGTTTTTT. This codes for CASSPGYEKLFF. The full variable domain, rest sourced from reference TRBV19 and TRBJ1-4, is DGGITQSPKYLFRKEGQNVTLSCEQNLNHDAMYWYRQDPGQGLRLIYYSQIVNDFQKGDIAEGYSVSREKKESFPLTVTSAQKNPTAFYLCASSPGYEKLFFGSGTQLSVL.

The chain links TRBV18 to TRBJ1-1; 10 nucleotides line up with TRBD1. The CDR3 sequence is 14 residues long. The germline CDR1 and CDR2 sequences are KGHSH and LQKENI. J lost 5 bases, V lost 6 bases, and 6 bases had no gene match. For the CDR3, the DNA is TGTGCCAGCTCCCACGGGACAGGGGTTACTGAAGCTTTCTTT. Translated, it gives CASSHGTGVTEAFF.

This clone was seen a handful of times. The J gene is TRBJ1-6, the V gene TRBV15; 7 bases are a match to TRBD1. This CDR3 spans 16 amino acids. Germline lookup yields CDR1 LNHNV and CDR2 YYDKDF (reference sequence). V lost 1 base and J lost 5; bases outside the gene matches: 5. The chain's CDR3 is CATSRGGDRDNSPLHF. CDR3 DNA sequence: TGTGCCACCAGCAGAGGAGGCGACAGGGATAATTCACCCCTCCACTTT.

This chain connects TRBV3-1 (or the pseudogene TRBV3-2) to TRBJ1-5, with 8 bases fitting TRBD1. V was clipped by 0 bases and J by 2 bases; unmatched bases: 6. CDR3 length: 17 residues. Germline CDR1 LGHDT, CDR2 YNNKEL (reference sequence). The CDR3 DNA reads TGTGCCAGCAGCCAAGAATTTGGGACAGGAGGCAATCAGCCCCAGCATTTT. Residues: CASSQEFGTGGNQPQHF.

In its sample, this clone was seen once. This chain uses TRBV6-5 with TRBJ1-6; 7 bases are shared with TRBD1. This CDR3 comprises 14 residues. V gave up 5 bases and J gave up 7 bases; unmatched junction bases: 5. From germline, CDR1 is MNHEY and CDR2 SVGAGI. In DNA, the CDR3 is TGTGCCAGCAGTAGGGGACAGTTAAATTCACCCCTCCACTTT. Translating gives CASSRGQLNSPLHF.

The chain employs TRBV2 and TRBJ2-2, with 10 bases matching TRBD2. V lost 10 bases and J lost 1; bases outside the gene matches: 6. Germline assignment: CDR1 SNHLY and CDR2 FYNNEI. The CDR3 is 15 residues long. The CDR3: CATNLAGENTGELFF. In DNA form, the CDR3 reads TGTGCCACCAACCTAGCGGGGGAGAACACCGGGGAGCTGTTTTTT.

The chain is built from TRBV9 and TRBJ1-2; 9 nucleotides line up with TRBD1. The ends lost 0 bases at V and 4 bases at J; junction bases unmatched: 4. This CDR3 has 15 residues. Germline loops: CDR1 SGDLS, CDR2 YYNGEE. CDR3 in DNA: TGTGCCAGCAGCGTAGATACAGGGGGCCTCTATGGCTACACCTTC. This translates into CASSVDTGGLYGYTF.

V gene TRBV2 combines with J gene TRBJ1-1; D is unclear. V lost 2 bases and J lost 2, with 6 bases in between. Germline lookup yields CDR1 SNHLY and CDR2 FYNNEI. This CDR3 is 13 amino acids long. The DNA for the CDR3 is TGTGCCAGCAGTGAACAGTTTAACACTGAAGCTTTCTTT. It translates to CASSEQFNTEAFF. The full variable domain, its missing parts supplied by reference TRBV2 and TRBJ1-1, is EPEVTQTPSHQVTQMGQEVILRCVPISNHLYFYWYRQILGQKVEFLVSFYNNEISEKSEIFDDQFSVERPDGSNFTLKIRSTKLEDSAMYFCASSEQFNTEAFFGQGTRLTVV.

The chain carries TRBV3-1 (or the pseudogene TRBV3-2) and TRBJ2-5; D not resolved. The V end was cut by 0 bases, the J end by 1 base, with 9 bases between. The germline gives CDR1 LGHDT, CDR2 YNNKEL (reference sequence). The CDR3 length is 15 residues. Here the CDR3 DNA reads TGTGCCAGCAGCCAAGAAATGTATCCCCAAGAGACCCAGTACTTC. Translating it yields CASSQEMYPQETQYF.

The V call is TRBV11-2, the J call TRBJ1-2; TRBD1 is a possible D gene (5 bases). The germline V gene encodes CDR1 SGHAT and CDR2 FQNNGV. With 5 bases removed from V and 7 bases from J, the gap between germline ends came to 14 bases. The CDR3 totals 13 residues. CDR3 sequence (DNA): TGTGCCAGCAGCCCAATAAACGGGGGTGGCTACACCTTC. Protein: CASSPINGGGYTF.

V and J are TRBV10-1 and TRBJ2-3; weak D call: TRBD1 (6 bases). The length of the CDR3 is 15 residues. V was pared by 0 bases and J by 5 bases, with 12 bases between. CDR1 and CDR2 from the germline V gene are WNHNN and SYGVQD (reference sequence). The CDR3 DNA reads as TGCGCCAGCAGTGAGTCGGGGACAACTCTAGATACGCAGTATTTT. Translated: CASSESGTTLDTQYF.

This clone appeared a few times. Written as DNA, the CDR3 is TGTGCCAGCAGTCCCCGGACAGCGAACACTGAAGCTTTCTTT. Protein product: CASSPRTANTEAFF. The chain carries TRBV2 and TRBJ1-1; a weak D match, TRBD1 (6 bases). The germline CDR1 and CDR2 sequences are SNHLY and FYNNEI. V lost 5 bases to trimming and J lost 1 base, with 11 bases between them. This CDR3 contains 14 residues.

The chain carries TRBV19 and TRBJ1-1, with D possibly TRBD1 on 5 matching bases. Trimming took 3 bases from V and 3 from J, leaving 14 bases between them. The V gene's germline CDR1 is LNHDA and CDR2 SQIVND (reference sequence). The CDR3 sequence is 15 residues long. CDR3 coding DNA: TGTGCCAGTAGTATTGGGGCAGAGCGGGACACTGAAGCTTTCTTT. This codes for CASSIGAERDTEAFF.

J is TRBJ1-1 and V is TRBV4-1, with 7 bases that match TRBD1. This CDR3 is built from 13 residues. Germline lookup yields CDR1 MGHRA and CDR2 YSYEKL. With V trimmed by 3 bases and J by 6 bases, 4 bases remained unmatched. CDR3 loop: CASSHPGQPEAFF. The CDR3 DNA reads TGCGCCAGCAGCCACCCGGGACAGCCTGAAGCTTTCTTT.

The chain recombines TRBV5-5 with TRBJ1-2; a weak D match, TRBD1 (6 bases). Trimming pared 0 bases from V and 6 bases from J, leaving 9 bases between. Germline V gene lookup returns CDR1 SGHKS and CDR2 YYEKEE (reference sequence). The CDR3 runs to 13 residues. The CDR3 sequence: CASSLVQGDGYTF. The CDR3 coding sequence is TGTGCCAGCAGCTTGGTACAGGGAGATGGCTACACCTTC.

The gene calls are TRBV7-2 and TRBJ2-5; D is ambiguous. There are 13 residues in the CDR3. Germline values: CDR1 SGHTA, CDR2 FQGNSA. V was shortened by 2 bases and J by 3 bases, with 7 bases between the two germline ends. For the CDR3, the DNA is TGTGCCAGCAGCTTATCGACTGAAGAGACCCAGTACTTC. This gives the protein CASSLSTEETQYF.

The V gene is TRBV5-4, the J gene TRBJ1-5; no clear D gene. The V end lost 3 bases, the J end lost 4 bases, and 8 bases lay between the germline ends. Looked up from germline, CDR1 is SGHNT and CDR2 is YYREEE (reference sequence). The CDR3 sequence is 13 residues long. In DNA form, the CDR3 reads TGTGCCAGCAGCTACGACATTAATCAGCCCCAGCATTTT. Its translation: CASSYDINQPQHF.

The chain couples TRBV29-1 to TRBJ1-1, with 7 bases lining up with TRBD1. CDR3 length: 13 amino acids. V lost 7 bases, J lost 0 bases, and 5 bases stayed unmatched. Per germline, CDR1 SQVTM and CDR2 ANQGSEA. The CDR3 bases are TGCAGCGCCGCACAGGGGCTGAACACTGAAGCTTTCTTT. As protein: CSAAQGLNTEAFF.

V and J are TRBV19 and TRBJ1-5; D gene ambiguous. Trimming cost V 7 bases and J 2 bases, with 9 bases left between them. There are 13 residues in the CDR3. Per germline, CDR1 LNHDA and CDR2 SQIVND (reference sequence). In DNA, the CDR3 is TGTGCCAGTAAGCGGGGTGGCAATCAGCCCCAGCATTTT. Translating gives CASKRGGNQPQHF.

The CDR3 sequence: CASSAEWAGGNTGELFF. The CDR3 DNA reads as TGTGCCAGCAGCGCCGAGTGGGCGGGGGGCAACACCGGGGAGCTGTTTTTT. The V call is TRBV9, the J call TRBJ2-2; 8 bases line up with TRBD2. The CDR3 covers 17 residues. Germline values: CDR1 SGDLS, CDR2 YYNGEE. V trimming: 3 bases; J trimming: 2 bases; junction bases outside the gene matches: 9.

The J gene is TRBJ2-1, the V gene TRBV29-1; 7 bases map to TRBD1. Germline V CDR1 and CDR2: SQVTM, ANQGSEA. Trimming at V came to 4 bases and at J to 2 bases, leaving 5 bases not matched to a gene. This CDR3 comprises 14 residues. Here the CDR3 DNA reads TGCAGCGTTGTTCGCAGGGGGACCTACAATGAGCAGTTCTTC. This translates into CSVVRRGTYNEQFF.